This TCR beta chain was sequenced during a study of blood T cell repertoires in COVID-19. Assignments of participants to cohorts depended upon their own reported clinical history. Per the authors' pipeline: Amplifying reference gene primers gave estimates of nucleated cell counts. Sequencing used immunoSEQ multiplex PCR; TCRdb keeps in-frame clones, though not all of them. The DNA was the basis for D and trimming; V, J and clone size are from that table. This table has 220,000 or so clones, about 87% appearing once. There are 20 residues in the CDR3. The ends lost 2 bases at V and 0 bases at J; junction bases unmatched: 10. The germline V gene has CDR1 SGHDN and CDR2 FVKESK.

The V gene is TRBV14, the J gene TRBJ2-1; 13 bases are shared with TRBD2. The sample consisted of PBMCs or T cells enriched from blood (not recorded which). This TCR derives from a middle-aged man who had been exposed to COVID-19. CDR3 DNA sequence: TGTGCCAGCAGCCAAAAGTACGGACTAGCGGGGGCGAGCTCCTACAATGAGCAGTTCTTC. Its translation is CASSQKYGLAGASSYNEQFF.